Below are 25 T cell receptor beta chains sequenced from a single sample in a study of shared clonotypes between healthy human individuals. The table came from immunoSEQ multiplex PCR; TCRdb's copy has only in-frame clones and leaves some out. The repertoire consists of about 460,000 clones, with roughly 80% occurring once and the leading ten covering more than 10%. Sequencing was performed on PBMCs. These receptors were collected from a woman aged 40 to 50 in good health. Some clones in this sample may be carry-over from other donors' samples.

This clone was recorded many times. V usage is TRBV5-1 and J usage is TRBJ2-2; no clear D gene. Germline CDR1 SGHRS, CDR2 YFSETQ. The CDR3 runs to 15 residues. Trimming left V 0 bases short and J 1 base short, with 7 bases between. CDR3 amino acids: CASSLGQRNTGELFF. Written as DNA, the CDR3 is TGCGCCAGCAGCTTGGGTCAGCGGAACACCGGGGAGCTGTTTTTT.

V is TRBV29-1 and J is TRBJ1-1, with 11 nucleotides matching TRBD1. The CDR3 consists of 13 residues. With V trimmed by 7 bases and J by 3 bases, 4 bases remained unmatched. From germline, CDR1 is SQVTM and CDR2 ANQGSEA. Here the CDR3 DNA reads TGCAGCGGGGACAGGGGGATGGACACTGAAGCTTTCTTT. Translating it yields CSGDRGMDTEAFF.

The V call is TRBV29-1, the J call TRBJ2-3, with 7 positions matching TRBD1. CDR1 SQVTM and CDR2 ANQGSEA come from the germline V gene. This CDR3 is built from 15 residues. V shed 2 bases, J shed 4 bases, and the junction held 9 bases outside the gene matches. The CDR3 sequence is CSVEPTGKVADTQYF. Here the CDR3 DNA reads TGCAGCGTTGAACCGACAGGGAAAGTGGCAGATACGCAGTATTTT.

This sequence joins TRBV18 and TRBJ2-7; the match to TRBD2 covers 10 bases. Germline V lookup: CDR1 KGHSH, CDR2 LQKENI. The CDR3 is made up of 13 amino acids. The V gene end was trimmed by 6 bases and the J gene end by 7 bases; junction bases not matched to a gene: 6. The chain's CDR3 is CASSPGLAEEQYF. The CDR3 nucleotides read TGTGCCAGCTCCCCAGGACTAGCGGAGGAGCAGTACTTC.

A remark on this clone: Given a far larger clone just one base away, this is likely a sequencing read error. This rearrangement joins TRBV18 to TRBJ1-1; unclear D gene. The CDR3 covers 12 residues. Trimming stripped 1 base from V and 7 bases from J, with 7 bases between. The germline V gene encodes CDR1 KGHSH and CDR2 LQKENI. The CDR3 DNA follows: TGTGCCAGCTCACCACAACAGAATGAAGCTTTCTTT. It translates to CASSPQQNEAFF. The full variable domain, rest sourced from reference TRBV18 and TRBJ1-1, is NAGVMQNPRHLVRRRGQEARLRCSPMKGHSHVYWYRQLPEEGLKFMVYLQKENIIDESGMPKERFSAEFPKEGPSILRIQQVVRGDSAAYFCASSPQQNEAFFGQGTRLTVV.

The rearrangement joins TRBV9 to TRBJ2-2; 10 bases agree with TRBD1. The CDR3 extends over 17 amino acids. The V segment lost 0 bases and the J segment 4 bases; nucleotides outside the gene matches: 6. CDR1 SGDLS and CDR2 YYNGEE come from the germline V gene. The CDR3 loop is CASSVGIGTGVTGELFF. The CDR3 DNA sequence: TGTGCCAGCAGCGTAGGAATCGGGACAGGGGTCACCGGGGAGCTGTTTTTT.

The chain couples TRBV4-2 to TRBJ1-1; 10 bases line up with TRBD1. Unmatched junction bases numbered 13, after V lost 0 bases and J lost 3 bases. The germline gives CDR1 LGHNA, CDR2 YNFKEQ. The CDR3 has 19 residues. CDR3 protein: CASSQEFVSGQGRDTEAFF. CDR3 nucleotides: TGTGCCAGCAGCCAAGAATTTGTTTCGGGACAGGGGAGGGACACTGAAGCTTTCTTT.

The rearrangement joins TRBV28 to TRBJ1-3; D possibly corresponds to TRBD1 (5 bases). The CDR3 runs 16 residues. The germline V and J ends were trimmed by 6 bases and 4 bases, with 19 bases remaining between them. Looked up from germline, CDR1 is MDHEN and CDR2 is SYDVKM. The CDR3 DNA is TGTGCCAGCAGACGTCAGGGAGCAGGGATCGGAAACACCATATATTTT. Translation: CASRRQGAGIGNTIYF.

This clone was counted only a few times. The rearrangement links TRBV7-2 to TRBJ2-3; 9 positions match TRBD2. V lost 5 bases and J lost 6; bases outside the gene matches: 9. The CDR3 totals 15 residues. CDR1 and CDR2 from the germline V gene are SGHTA and FQGNSA. The chain's CDR3 is CASSQRASGIDTQYF. The CDR3, as DNA: TGTGCCAGCAGCCAAAGGGCTAGCGGGATCGATACGCAGTATTTT.

This sequence joins TRBV27 and TRBJ2-3; a possible D gene is TRBD2 (6 bases). The length of the CDR3 is 15 residues. Trimming took 5 bases from V and 4 from J, leaving 16 bases between them. The germline CDR1 and CDR2 sequences are MNHEY and SMNVEV (reference sequence). The CDR3 reads CASSPRGGASDTQYF. In DNA, the CDR3 is TGTGCCAGCAGTCCCCGAGGAGGGGCATCAGATACGCAGTATTTT.

The table lists this clone with many counts. The J gene is TRBJ2-7, the V gene TRBV30; no clear D. Germline lookup yields CDR1 GTSNPN and CDR2 SVGIG (reference sequence). The V and J ends lost 6 bases and 3 bases respectively, with 6 bases between them. The CDR3 covers 10 residues. DNA of the CDR3: TGTGCCTGCGGTGACTACGAGCAGTACTTC. It specifies CACGDYEQYF.

The chain has TRBV4-2 and TRBJ2-1; 9 bases map to TRBD2. Per germline, CDR1 LGHNA and CDR2 YNFKEQ. The junction had 6 bases not matched to a gene; V was cut back by 0 bases and J by 9 bases. The CDR3 is made up of 15 amino acids. The CDR3 sequence: CASSQDGQREVEQFF. For the CDR3, the DNA is TGTGCCAGCAGCCAAGATGGACAGCGGGAGGTTGAGCAGTTCTTC.

CDR3 region: CASSWTGGSNQPQHF. The CDR3 DNA reads as TGTGCCAGCAGCTGGACAGGGGGCAGCAATCAGCCCCAGCATTTT. V gene TRBV7-2 combines with J gene TRBJ1-5; 11 bases align to TRBD1. With 4 bases clipped from V and 1 base from J, the junction kept 0 bases outside the gene matches. Germline assignment: CDR1 SGHTA and CDR2 FQGNSA. This CDR3 is 15 amino acids long.

Regarding this clone: A read error may be the cause here, since a much bigger clone is one base away. Written as DNA, the CDR3 is TGTGCCAGCAGTGAACATGGAGCCGCCGCAGATACGCAGTATTTT. Translating it yields CASSEHGAAADTQYF. V usage is TRBV6-1 and J usage is TRBJ2-3, with unresolved D. V lost 2 bases and J 4 bases, leaving 13 bases between the germline ends. Germline V gives CDR1 MNHNS, CDR2 SASEGT. The CDR3 has 15 residues.

The rearrangement joins TRBV29-1 to TRBJ2-7; no clear D gene. Trimming pared 5 bases from V and 4 bases from J, leaving 18 bases between. The CDR3 consists of 14 residues. CDR1 is SQVTM and CDR2 is ANQGSEA in the germline V gene. CDR3 protein: CSVSSGSRAYEQYF. CDR3 nucleotides: TGCAGCGTTAGTAGTGGATCCCGGGCGTACGAGCAGTACTTC.

In its sample, this clone was seen many times. This chain uses TRBV28 with TRBJ2-5; 7 bases agree with TRBD1. Germline loops: CDR1 MDHEN, CDR2 SYDVKM. V lost 4 bases to trimming and J lost 5 bases; unmatched junction nucleotides: 4. The length of the CDR3 is 13 residues. CDR3 in DNA: TGTGCCAGCAGTTCACAGGGGTTGGAGACCCAGTACTTC. Its translation is CASSSQGLETQYF.

In this sample, this clone turned up many times. This chain links TRBV5-1 with TRBJ2-3; D perhaps matches TRBD1 (6 bases). Trimming stripped 4 bases from V and 4 bases from J, with 19 bases between. CDR3 length equals 16 residues. Germline values: CDR1 SGHRS, CDR2 YFSETQ. The DNA for the CDR3 is TGCGCCAGCAGCGTCTACGGGACACCCGGTTCAGATACGCAGTATTTT. Translated: CASSVYGTPGSDTQYF.

The V gene is TRBV18, the J gene TRBJ2-2; D gene ambiguous. Germline-derived CDR1 and CDR2 are KGHSH and LQKENI. Trimming cost V 2 bases and J 2 bases, with 6 bases left between them. The CDR3 has 14 residues. CDR3 in amino acids: CASSPEANTGELFF. The CDR3 DNA sequence: TGTGCCAGCTCACCAGAGGCCAACACCGGGGAGCTGTTTTTT.

The chain couples TRBV27 to TRBJ2-3; 9 bases match TRBD1. J lost 6 bases, V lost 7 bases, and 8 bases had no gene match. The CDR3 runs to 14 residues. Germline CDR1 and CDR2: MNHEY and SMNVEV (reference sequence). As DNA, the CDR3 is TGTGCCAGCAAAACAGGGGGCTTTTTCGATACGCAGTATTTT. This gives the protein CASKTGGFFDTQYF.

The chain combines TRBV27 with TRBJ2-1, with 13 bases aligning to TRBD2. J lost 4 bases, V lost 5 bases, and 5 bases had no gene match. This CDR3 has 16 residues. In germline, CDR1 is MNHEY, CDR2 SMNVEV (reference sequence). The chain's CDR3 is CASSPTGLAGYNEQFF. The CDR3 bases are TGTGCCAGCAGTCCCACGGGACTAGCGGGATACAATGAGCAGTTCTTC.

The genes are TRBV9 and TRBJ2-5, with a weak D call TRBD1 (7 bases). Germline loops: CDR1 SGDLS, CDR2 YYNGEE. Between the trimmed V and J ends, which lost 3 bases and 7 bases, there was a span of 19 bases. The CDR3 runs to 15 residues. CDR3 region: CASSAGDSGRVTQYF. The CDR3 region has the DNA TGTGCCAGCAGCGCAGGGGACAGCGGGCGGGTGACCCAGTACTTC. Full variable domain (rest looked up from reference TRBV9 and TRBJ2-5): DSGVTQTPKHLITATGQRVTLRCSPRSGDLSVYWYQQSLDQGLQFLIQYYNGEERAKGNILERFSAQQFPDLHSELNLSSLELGDSALYFCASSAGDSGRVTQYFGPGTRLLVL.

This rearrangement joins TRBV5-1 to TRBJ2-1, with a possible D match to TRBD1 (6 bases). From germline, CDR1 is SGHRS and CDR2 YFSETQ. Trimming took 0 bases from V and 5 from J, leaving 9 bases between them. This CDR3 has 14 amino acids. The CDR3 spells CASSLGQVDNEQFF. The DNA of the CDR3 is TGCGCCAGCAGCTTGGGACAGGTAGACAATGAGCAGTTCTTC.

This clone was recorded once. The chain recombines TRBV19 with TRBJ2-7; 9 nucleotides agree with TRBD1. The CDR3 is 14 residues long. CDR1 is LNHDA and CDR2 is SQIVND in the germline V gene (reference sequence). V shed 4 bases, J shed 0 bases, and the junction held 1 base outside the gene matches. CDR3: CASSTTGGSYEQYF. CDR3 coding DNA: TGTGCCAGTAGTACGACAGGGGGCTCCTACGAGCAGTACTTC.

The rearrangement joins TRBV10-2 to TRBJ2-5; 7 bases agree with TRBD1. There are 13 residues in the CDR3. The germline CDR1 and CDR2 sequences are WSHSY and SAAADI. With V trimmed by 5 bases and J by 2 bases, 2 bases remained unmatched. CDR3 nucleotides: TGCGCCAGCAGTCCGGGACAGCAAGAGACCCAGTACTTC. Translating it yields CASSPGQQETQYF.

As for this clone: This likely traces to a read error, being one base from a far larger clone. The V call is TRBV6-4, the J call TRBJ2-3, with 10 bases fitting TRBD2. Per germline, CDR1 MRHNA and CDR2 SNTAGT. The junction had 1 base not matched to a gene; V was cut back by 2 bases and J by 2 bases. The CDR3 contains 15 residues. The CDR3 spells CASSDTSGITDTQYF. The CDR3 bases are TGTGCCAGCAGTGACACTAGCGGGATCACAGATACGCAGTATTTT.